The present T cell receptor beta chain was sequenced within a study of sequential checkpoint blockade in melanoma. Indicated treatment: randomized to nivolumab then ipilimumab (arm A) or the reverse (arm B). From thawed PBMCs, live CD3+CD8+ cells negative for CD19 and CD56 were sorted. This table comes from immunoSEQ multiplex PCR, and its TCRdb copy is limited to in-frame clones, with some not included. The table includes 15,000 to 20,000 clones, approximately 70% detected once. The CDR3 runs 14 residues. Trimming pared 4 bases from V and 6 bases from J, leaving 14 bases between. Germline V lookup: CDR1 SGDLS, CDR2 YYNGEE.

The J gene is TRBJ1-5, the V gene TRBV9, with D possibly matching TRBD1 (6 bases). The material was CD8+ T cells sorted from blood (inferred from file names), obtained from a patient given nivolumab and ipilimumab in sequence. This receptor was taken from a human donor with melanoma. As DNA, the CDR3 is TGTGCCAGCAGCCCGGACAGAGCGCCTCAGCCCCAGCATTTT. Its protein is CASSPDRAPQPQHF.